The next 21 T cell receptor beta chains were all read from a single sample in a study of shared clonotypes between healthy human individuals. Profiled with immunoSEQ multiplex PCR; TCRdb holds only in-frame clones, not every one. Of 470,000 or so clones listed, approximately 80% are singletons. The source material was PBMCs. The receptors shown here come from a woman in her thirties or forties in good health. Some clones in this sample may be carry-over from other donors' samples.

This rearrangement joins TRBV5-1 to TRBJ1-4; D unclear. The CDR3 extends over 14 amino acids. Germline CDR1 and CDR2: SGHRS and YFSETQ. The V and J ends lost 6 bases and 6 bases respectively, with 15 bases between them. CDR3 amino acids: CASNRGFQDEKLFF. The CDR3 bases are TGCGCCAGCAATCGCGGATTCCAAGATGAAAAACTGTTTTTT.

This clone was seen once. J is TRBJ2-7 and V is TRBV7-2; D call uncertain. The V and J ends lost 5 bases and 8 bases respectively, with 13 bases between them. CDR3 length: 12 amino acids. Germline V gene sequence: CDR1 SGHTA, CDR2 FQGNSA. The CDR3 coding sequence is TGTGCCAGCAGCCTTGGCCAGCCTAAGCAGTACTTC. It translates to CASSLGQPKQYF.

The chain combines TRBV19 with TRBJ1-4; D is undetermined. V was clipped by 7 bases and J by 0 bases, with 18 bases between them. Germline CDR1 LNHDA, CDR2 SQIVND (reference sequence). The CDR3 totals 17 residues. The CDR3 DNA sequence: TGTGCCAGTAACGTCCGGGGAATTTATCCAACTAATGAAAAACTGTTTTTT. Amino acid sequence: CASNVRGIYPTNEKLFF.

The chain has TRBV19 and TRBJ1-5; D gene unclear. The CDR3 has 14 residues. Germline V gene lookup returns CDR1 LNHDA and CDR2 SQIVND (reference sequence). Trimming left V 3 bases short and J 7 bases short, with 13 bases between. CDR3 DNA: TGTGCCAGTAGTATTAGAGGCAGTGGGCAGCCCCAGCATTTT. Its protein is CASSIRGSGQPQHF. Full variable domain (missing parts from reference TRBV19 and TRBJ1-5): DGGITQSPKYLFRKEGQNVTLSCEQNLNHDAMYWYRQDPGQGLRLIYYSQIVNDFQKGDIAEGYSVSREKKESFPLTVTSAQKNPTAFYLCASSIRGSGQPQHFGDGTRLSIL.

This chain links TRBV11-2 with TRBJ2-3, with D possibly being TRBD2 (5 bases). CDR3 length equals 12 residues. The V gene's germline CDR1 is SGHAT and CDR2 FQNNGV. The V gene lost 5 bases and the J gene lost 6 bases, with 9 bases spanning the gap. In DNA form, the CDR3 reads TGTGCCAGCAGCCCCGAGCGGGATACGCAGTATTTT. Protein sequence: CASSPERDTQYF.

J is TRBJ2-1 and V is TRBV19, with 8 bases lining up with TRBD1. Germline trimming cut 5 bases from V and 2 bases from J; bases unmatched to any gene: 5. Germline values: CDR1 LNHDA, CDR2 SQIVND (reference sequence). CDR3 length equals 15 residues. CDR3 nucleotides: TGTGCCAGTAGTCCCGGACAGGGCCCCTACAATGAGCAGTTCTTC. The encoded protein is CASSPGQGPYNEQFF.

This chain links TRBV2 with TRBJ2-1, with 7 bases lining up with TRBD1. V trimming: 6 bases; J trimming: 4 bases; junction bases outside the gene matches: 12. The CDR3 runs 16 residues. Per germline, CDR1 SNHLY and CDR2 FYNNEI. Here the CDR3 reads CASRGQRAPKYNEQFF. In DNA form, the CDR3 reads TGTGCCAGCAGGGGACAGCGAGCTCCTAAGTACAATGAGCAGTTCTTC.

The genes are TRBV4-2 and TRBJ2-1; TRBD2 matches at 7 bases. The germline V gene encodes CDR1 LGHNA and CDR2 YNFKEQ. Trimming cost V 1 base and J 7 bases; bases outside gene matches: 13. This CDR3 contains 17 residues. The CDR3 region is CASSQAPTTGGRNEQFF. As DNA, the CDR3 is TGTGCCAGCAGCCAAGCGCCAACAACGGGAGGTAGGAATGAGCAGTTCTTC.

The V and J genes are TRBV27 and TRBJ2-2, with D uncertain. V was trimmed by 5 bases and J by 4 bases, leaving 8 bases between them. Germline CDR1 reads MNHEY; CDR2 reads SMNVEV (reference sequence). The CDR3 is 13 residues long. CDR3 protein: CASSIRATGELFF. In nucleotides, the CDR3 is TGTGCCAGCAGTATCCGGGCCACCGGGGAGCTGTTTTTT.

The chain carries TRBV29-1 and TRBJ1-1; D unresolved. The CDR3 covers 14 residues. Germline assignment: CDR1 SQVTM and CDR2 ANQGSEA. V was clipped by 3 bases and J by 3 bases, with 14 bases between them. The CDR3 DNA follows: TGCAGCGTTGACCGCCGTGGCAGTTACACTGAAGCTTTCTTT. As protein: CSVDRRGSYTEAFF.

This clone was observed once. The V and J genes are TRBV29-1 and TRBJ2-2; the D is unclear. Germline assignment: CDR1 SQVTM and CDR2 ANQGSEA. V was trimmed by 7 bases and J by 8 bases, leaving 17 bases between them. The CDR3 sequence is 13 residues long. CDR3 protein: CSATDQPGGELFF. CDR3 DNA: TGCAGCGCTACGGACCAGCCCGGAGGGGAGCTGTTTTTT.

V and J are TRBV27 and TRBJ1-5; no clear D gene. Germline V gives CDR1 MNHEY, CDR2 SMNVEV (reference sequence). The CDR3 spans 14 residues. V dropped 5 bases and J dropped 0 bases, with 8 bases sitting between them. The CDR3, as DNA: TGTGCCAGCAGTCGGATCTATAGCAATCAGCCCCAGCATTTT. It is translated as CASSRIYSNQPQHF.

This rearrangement joins TRBV6-6 to TRBJ1-1, with D uncertain. V shed 4 bases and J shed 6 bases, with 6 bases lying between them. Germline loops: CDR1 MNHNY, CDR2 SVGAGI (reference sequence). This CDR3 contains 11 residues. The CDR3 is CASSFQAEAFF. The CDR3 DNA is TGTGCCAGCAGTTTCCAGGCTGAAGCTTTCTTT.

J is TRBJ2-7 and V is TRBV4-1, with 8 bases matching TRBD1. Germline CDR1 and CDR2: MGHRA and YSYEKL. The CDR3 has 14 amino acids. Unmatched junction bases numbered 6, after V lost 1 base and J lost 7 bases. Here the CDR3 reads CASSQAWTGREQYF. CDR3 DNA: TGCGCCAGCAGCCAAGCCTGGACAGGGCGGGAGCAGTACTTC.

The CDR3 protein is CASSPNWDSYEQYF. As DNA, the CDR3 is TGTGCCAGCAGCCCAAACTGGGACTCCTACGAGCAGTACTTC. V is TRBV11-2 and J is TRBJ2-5; D not certain. The DNA end is more similar to TRBJ2-7, so the J call may be wrong. Germline V gene sequence: CDR1 SGHAT, CDR2 FQNNGV. CDR3 size: 14 residues.

This clone was observed a single time. The chain couples TRBV11-2 to TRBJ2-7; 7 bases line up with TRBD2. Trimming at V came to 5 bases and at J to 3 bases, leaving 10 bases not matched to a gene. This CDR3 region has 15 residues. Germline V gene lookup returns CDR1 SGHAT and CDR2 FQNNGV. The CDR3 sequence is CASSLGRGPGYEQYF. CDR3 DNA sequence: TGTGCCAGCAGCCTAGGGAGGGGTCCGGGCTACGAGCAGTACTTC.

The chain carries TRBV10-1 and TRBJ2-1, with D possibly being TRBD1 (6 bases). CDR3 length: 16 amino acids. Germline CDR1 reads WNHNN; CDR2 reads SYGVQD (reference sequence). Trimming removed 4 bases from V and 0 bases from J, with 13 bases in between. In DNA form, the CDR3 reads TGCGCCAGCAGTGGCCCCGGGACACCCTCCTACAATGAGCAGTTCTTC. Protein product: CASSGPGTPSYNEQFF.

The J gene is TRBJ2-7, the V gene TRBV4-2; maybe TRBD2 (5 bases). Germline V lookup: CDR1 LGHNA, CDR2 YNFKEQ. Deletions cut 8 bases from V and 0 bases from J, with 20 bases between. This CDR3 is 16 amino acids long. The CDR3 spells CASSRSASTSSYEQYF. DNA for the CDR3: TGTGCCAGCTCGAGAAGTGCTAGCACTTCCTCCTACGAGCAGTACTTC.

This clone was counted once. The chain uses TRBV18 and TRBJ2-1; the D gene is possibly TRBD1 (6 bases). V was trimmed by 2 bases and J by 5 bases, leaving 10 bases between them. The CDR3 runs to 14 residues. CDR1 and CDR2 (germline): KGHSH, LQKENI. CDR3 nucleotides: TGTGCCAGCTCACCAATTACAGGGAACAATGAGCAGTTCTTC. This gives the protein CASSPITGNNEQFF.

This clone was observed a handful of times. This sequence joins TRBV5-4 and TRBJ2-7; possibly TRBD1 for D (6 bases). Germline V gives CDR1 SGHNT, CDR2 YYREEE (reference sequence). With 4 bases removed from V and 2 bases from J, the gap between germline ends came to 13 bases. The CDR3 contains 14 residues. The CDR3 is CASSRDRNTYEQYF. The CDR3 bases are TGTGCCAGCAGCCGCGACAGGAACACCTACGAGCAGTACTTC.

The chain combines TRBV18 with TRBJ2-5, with TRBD1 identical over 7 bases. The germline gives CDR1 KGHSH, CDR2 LQKENI. This CDR3 spans 14 amino acids. Unmatched junction bases numbered 2, after V lost 0 bases and J lost 4 bases. CDR3: CASSPPGQIETQYF. CDR3 nucleotide sequence: TGTGCCAGCTCACCACCGGGACAGATAGAGACCCAGTACTTC. The whole variable domain, remainder taken from reference TRBV18 and TRBJ2-5, is NAGVMQNPRHLVRRRGQEARLRCSPMKGHSHVYWYRQLPEEGLKFMVYLQKENIIDESGMPKERFSAEFPKEGPSILRIQQVVRGDSAAYFCASSPPGQIETQYFGPGTRLLVL.